The rows below give T cell receptor beta chains drawn from one sample of a study of neurological immune-mediated disorders. A single record per CDR3 protein comes from TCRdb applying MiXCR to the 5' RACE reads. The table includes about 22,000 distinct CDR3 sequences, about 6.2% detected once. Source material: CD8+ T cells from blood. The receptors were sampled from a man between 18 and 35 years old in good health. Each CDR3 is given with its conserved first and last residue. The order of the fields is CDR3 DNA, CDR3 protein, D gene, J gene, clone size, V gene. The D gene is left open where the match is weak. Not every row has a clone size; where given, it reads once, few, many or a size class.

CDR3nt: TGCAGCGTTGAAAGTTTCTATGGCTACACCTTC; CDR3aa: CSVESFYGYTF; d_gene: -; j_gene: TRBJ1-2; abundance: many; v_gene: TRBV29-1
CDR3nt: TGCAGTGCTCAACTAGCGGGGGTTCTCCGCAGCGCAGATACGCAGTATTTT; CDR3aa: CSAQLAGVLRSADTQYF; d_gene: TRBD2; j_gene: TRBJ2-3; abundance: many; v_gene: TRBV20-1
CDR3nt: TGTGCCAGCAGCTTACGACTAGCGGGGGGGGTCGATGAGCAGTTCTTC; CDR3aa: CASSLRLAGGVDEQFF; d_gene: TRBD2; j_gene: TRBJ2-1; abundance: many; v_gene: TRBV9
CDR3nt: TGCGCCAGCAGCTTGCCGACAGTCCCTAGCACAGATACGCAGTATTTT; CDR3aa: CASSLPTVPSTDTQYF; d_gene: -; j_gene: TRBJ2-3; abundance: many; v_gene: TRBV5-1
CDR3nt: TGTGCTAGTGGACACGGTTTAGGAAATTCACCCCTCCACTTT; CDR3aa: CASGHGLGNSPLHF; d_gene: -; j_gene: TRBJ1-6; abundance: many; v_gene: TRBV12-5
CDR3nt: TGTGCCAGCAGTGATAGTTTTAGCTACAATGAGCAGTTCTTC; CDR3aa: CASSDSFSYNEQFF; d_gene: -; j_gene: TRBJ2-1; abundance: many; v_gene: TRBV27
CDR3nt: TGTGCCAGCAGCTTCTGGACTGACTCCTACGAGCAGTACTTC; CDR3aa: CASSFWTDSYEQYF; d_gene: -; j_gene: TRBJ2-7; abundance: many; v_gene: TRBV7-9
CDR3nt: TGCAGCGTTGTTCGGCGGACACCACAACAAGAGACCCAGTACTTC; CDR3aa: CSVVRRTPQQETQYF; d_gene: -; j_gene: TRBJ2-5; abundance: many; v_gene: TRBV29-1
CDR3nt: TGTGCCAGCAGTTTGGGAAGGAGTGAAGCTTTCTTT; CDR3aa: CASSLGRSEAFF; d_gene: -; j_gene: TRBJ1-1; abundance: many; v_gene: TRBV28
CDR3nt: TGCAGTGCACCCCAGACAGAGATGAACACTGAAGCTTTCTTT; CDR3aa: CSAPQTEMNTEAFF; d_gene: -; j_gene: TRBJ1-1; abundance: many; v_gene: TRBV20-1
CDR3nt: TGTGCCATCAGTGAGTCAAGCGGGAGGGCCGAGACCCAGTACTTC; CDR3aa: CAISESSGRAETQYF; d_gene: TRBD2; j_gene: TRBJ2-5; abundance: -; v_gene: TRBV10-3
CDR3nt: TGTGCCAGCAGCGGACAGGGGCAAGAGACCCAGTACTTC; CDR3aa: CASSGQGQETQYF; d_gene: TRBD1; j_gene: TRBJ2-5; abundance: medium-sized; v_gene: TRBV5-5
CDR3nt: TGCAGTGCTAGAGGACAGTTGTTCGCAACTAATGAAAAACTGTTTTTT; CDR3aa: CSARGQLFATNEKLFF; d_gene: -; j_gene: TRBJ1-4; abundance: many; v_gene: TRBV20-1
CDR3nt: TGCAGTGCGCGTCAAGTGGGGGGAGGCTACGAGCAGTACTTC; CDR3aa: CSARQVGGGYEQYF; d_gene: -; j_gene: TRBJ2-7; abundance: many; v_gene: TRBV20-1
CDR3nt: TGCAGTGCTAGGTCGGACAGGGGGGATGGCTACACCTTC; CDR3aa: CSARSDRGDGYTF; d_gene: TRBD1; j_gene: TRBJ1-2; abundance: -; v_gene: TRBV20-1
CDR3nt: TGTGCCAGCAGTTCCCAGTCCTACGAGCAGTACTTC; CDR3aa: CASSSQSYEQYF; d_gene: -; j_gene: TRBJ2-7; abundance: many; v_gene: TRBV6-1
CDR3nt: TGTGCCAGCAGAGAGGCCCTTTATGTTGGGACAGAGACCCAGTACTTC; CDR3aa: CASREALYVGTETQYF; d_gene: -; j_gene: TRBJ2-5; abundance: many; v_gene: TRBV6-1
CDR3nt: TGCGCCAGCAACCCAGGGGATAGCACAGATACGCAGTATTTT; CDR3aa: CASNPGDSTDTQYF; d_gene: -; j_gene: TRBJ2-3; abundance: many; v_gene: TRBV5-1
CDR3nt: TGTGCCAGCAGCCAACCTGGTTCCGGGACCCAGTACTTC; CDR3aa: CASSQPGSGTQYF; d_gene: -; j_gene: TRBJ2-5; abundance: many; v_gene: TRBV14
CDR3nt: TGCGCCAGCAGCCAAGATTTAAGGGGACGCGGAACTGAAGCTTTCTTT; CDR3aa: CASSQDLRGRGTEAFF; d_gene: -; j_gene: TRBJ1-1; abundance: many; v_gene: TRBV4-3
CDR3nt: TGTGCCATCATGACGGGACAGGGGGTTTGGGGCTACACCTTC; CDR3aa: CAIMTGQGVWGYTF; d_gene: TRBD1; j_gene: TRBJ1-2; abundance: many; v_gene: TRBV10-3
CDR3nt: TGCAGTGCTAGGTCAGGACTCACAGATACGCAGTATTTT; CDR3aa: CSARSGLTDTQYF; d_gene: -; j_gene: TRBJ2-3; abundance: many; v_gene: TRBV20-1
CDR3nt: TGTGCCAGGACCGGGACAGGGGATTCCGGCGGGCGGGCCAACGTCCTGACTTTC; CDR3aa: CARTGTGDSGGRANVLTF; d_gene: TRBD1; j_gene: TRBJ2-6; abundance: few; v_gene: TRBV2
CDR3nt: TGTGCCATCAGTGAGCGGGGGGGACTAGCGGAAAACTTCAATGAGCAGTTCTTC; CDR3aa: CAISERGGLAENFNEQFF; d_gene: TRBD2; j_gene: TRBJ2-1; abundance: many; v_gene: TRBV10-3